This T cell receptor (beta chain) is from a study of cytomegalovirus exposure and HLA in healthy donors. PCR used 60 Vbeta primers and 13 Jbeta primers. Only in-frame clones appear in the TCRdb table, and some are missing; sequencing was by immunoSEQ multiplex PCR. Of 200,000 to 250,000 clones listed, approximately 79% are singletons. Findings and limits, study-wide: Across HLA loci, a later analysis found differing TCR association rates, with DRB1 most and HLA-C fewest.

V was shortened by 5 bases and J by 3 bases, with 10 bases between the two germline ends. Germline lookup yields CDR1 MDHEN and CDR2 SYDVKM. The CDR3 contains 13 residues. In this sample, this clone turned up once. Its antigen is still unknown. This sequence joins TRBV28 and TRBJ2-5, with a weak D call TRBD2 (5 bases). Sequenced material: PBMCs. This TCR derives from a man aged 50 or older in good health and CMV-seronegative. DNA for the CDR3: TGTGCCAGCAGTCCAGAGGGCAAAGAGACCCAGTACTTC. Encoded protein: CASSPEGKETQYF. The variable domain in full, with the rest retrieved from reference TRBV28 and TRBJ2-5, is DVKVTQSSRYLVKRTGEKVFLECVQDMDHENMFWYRQDPGLGLRLIYFSYDVKMKEKGDIPEGYSVSREKKERFSLILESASTNQTSMYLCASSPEGKETQYFGPGTRLLVL.